The present TCR beta chain was sequenced within a study of T-cell reconstitution after alpha-beta-depleted transplantation in children. CDR1 is MNHNS and CDR2 is SASEGT in the germline V gene. J gave up 3 bases and V 4 bases, and 1 base lay outside the gene matches. The CDR3 sequence is 14 residues long. Preparing the TCRbeta library involved the use of unique molecular identifiers. TCRdb redid the calling of the PCR reads with MiXCR, one entry per CDR3 protein. This table has some 200,000 distinct CDR3 sequences, around 8.4% appearing once. This clonotype turned up a few times. This receptor was taken from a male patient between 2 and 10 years old who had a stem cell transplant for acute myeloid leukemia, so the T cells may come from the graft donor. The chain carries TRBV6-1 and TRBJ2-1; 9 bases align to TRBD2. The source material was PBMCs, mostly from graft donor cells, sampled 360 days after TCRalphabeta/CD19-depleted stem cell transplant. The CDR3 sequence is CASSGLADYNEQFF. The CDR3 DNA reads as TGTGCCAGCAGTGGACTAGCGGACTACAATGAGCAGTTCTTC.